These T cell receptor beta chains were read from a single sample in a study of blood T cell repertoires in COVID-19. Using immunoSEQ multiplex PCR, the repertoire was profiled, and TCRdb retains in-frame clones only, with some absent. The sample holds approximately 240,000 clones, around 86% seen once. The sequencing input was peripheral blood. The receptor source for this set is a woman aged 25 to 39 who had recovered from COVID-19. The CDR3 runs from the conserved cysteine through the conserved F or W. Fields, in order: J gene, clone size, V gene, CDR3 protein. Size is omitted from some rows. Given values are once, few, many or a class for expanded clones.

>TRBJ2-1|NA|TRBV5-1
CASSLKGKGSYNEQFF
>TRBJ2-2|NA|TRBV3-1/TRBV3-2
CASSQGTGVPGELFF
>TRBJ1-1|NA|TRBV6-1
CASREREFGVLRTEAFF
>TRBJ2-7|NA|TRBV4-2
CASSPSGNLYEQYF
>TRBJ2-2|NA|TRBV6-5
CASVAGGWTGELFF
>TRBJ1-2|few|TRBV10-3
CAISESAGSYGYTF
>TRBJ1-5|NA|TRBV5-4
CASSLGGTVSNQPQHF
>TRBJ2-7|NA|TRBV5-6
CASSFRRAAYEQYF
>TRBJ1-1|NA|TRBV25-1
CASRGQMNTEAFF
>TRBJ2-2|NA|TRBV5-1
CASSLGLAGLTGELFF
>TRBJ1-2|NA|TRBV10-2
CASSEWGRGYGYTF
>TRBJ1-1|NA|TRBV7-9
CASSSTGNTEAFF
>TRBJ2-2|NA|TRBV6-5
CASSSPTGELFF
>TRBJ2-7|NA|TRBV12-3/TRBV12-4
CASRGQGGGEQYF
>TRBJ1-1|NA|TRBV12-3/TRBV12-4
CASSFPGVTEAFF
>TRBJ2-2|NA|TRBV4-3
CASSQDVVVAGGPTGELFF
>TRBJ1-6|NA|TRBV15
CATSRATGTGNTPLHF
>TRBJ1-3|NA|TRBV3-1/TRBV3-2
CASSLARVGNTIYF
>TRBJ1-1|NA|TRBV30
CAWGQGGNTEAFF
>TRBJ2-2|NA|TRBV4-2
CASSQDGGPFTGELFF
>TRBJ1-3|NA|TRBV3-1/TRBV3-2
CASSERNTIYF
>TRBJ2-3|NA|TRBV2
CASSALAGGSDTQYF
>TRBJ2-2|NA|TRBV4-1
CASSLRTSGGSGELFF
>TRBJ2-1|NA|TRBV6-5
CASSVGGESGNEQFF
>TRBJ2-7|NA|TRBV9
CASSVKLDGAAYEQYF
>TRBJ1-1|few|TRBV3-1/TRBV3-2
CASSRTGNTEAFF
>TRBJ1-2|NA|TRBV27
CASSSPSRGGAKNYGYTF
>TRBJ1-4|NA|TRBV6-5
CASDDPTGFGEKLFF
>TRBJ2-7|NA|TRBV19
CASSRAGMDEQYF
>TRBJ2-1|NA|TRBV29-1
CSSRGGSYNEQFF
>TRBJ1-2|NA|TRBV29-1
CSVLDRENANYGYTF
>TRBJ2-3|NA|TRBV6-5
CASSSAGAASDTQYF
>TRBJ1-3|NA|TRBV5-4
CASSLAGVGNTIYF
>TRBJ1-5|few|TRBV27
CASSGTGTSNNQPQHF
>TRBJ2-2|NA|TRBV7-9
CASSLARAMPGELFF
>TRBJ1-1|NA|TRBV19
CASSMPGFMNTEAFF
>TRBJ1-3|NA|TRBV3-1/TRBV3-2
CASSQTGGQGGNTIYF
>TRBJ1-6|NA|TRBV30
CAWLRQGLYNSPLHF
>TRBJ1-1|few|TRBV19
CASSSTWLRARTEAFF
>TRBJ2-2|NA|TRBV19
CASSRNANTGELFF
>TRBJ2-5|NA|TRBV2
CASSKAGGLGLETQYF
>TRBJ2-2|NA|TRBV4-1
CASRHARGATGELFF
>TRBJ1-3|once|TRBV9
CASSPGGGGNTIYF
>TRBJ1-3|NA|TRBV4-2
CASSQGGPGNTIYF
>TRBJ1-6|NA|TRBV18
CASSPLQSSYNSPLHF
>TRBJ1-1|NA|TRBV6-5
CASSYLQTNEAFF
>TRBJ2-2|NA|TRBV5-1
CASSLIRGSTGELFF
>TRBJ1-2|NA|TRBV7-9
CASSTGQEYGYTF
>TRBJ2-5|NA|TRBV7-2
CASSLVGTGGGQETQYF
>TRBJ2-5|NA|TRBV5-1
CASSLEGGGETQYF